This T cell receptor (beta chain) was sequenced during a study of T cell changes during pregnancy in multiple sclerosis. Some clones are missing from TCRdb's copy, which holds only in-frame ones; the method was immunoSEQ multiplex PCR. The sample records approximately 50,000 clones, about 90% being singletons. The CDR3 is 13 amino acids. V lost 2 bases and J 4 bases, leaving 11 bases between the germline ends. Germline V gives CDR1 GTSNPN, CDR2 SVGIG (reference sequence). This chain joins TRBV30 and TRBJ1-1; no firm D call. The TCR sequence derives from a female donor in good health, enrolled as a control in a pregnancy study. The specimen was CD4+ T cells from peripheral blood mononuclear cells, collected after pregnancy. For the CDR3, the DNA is TGTGCCTGGAGTATCGGGGATGGCACTGAAGCTTTCTTT. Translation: CAWSIGDGTEAFF.